Ten or more counts support the clone carrying this TCR beta chain. Its specificity is not known. The record originates from a study of T cells in Graves' hyperthyroidism and ophthalmopathy. These patients, aged 18 to 65, had recently diagnosed hyperthyroidism lasting under 2 months. Each diagnosis drew on symptoms, thyroxine, TRAb, thyroid ultrasound and orbital computed tomography findings. The CDR3 covers 15 residues. V lost 8 bases and J lost 1; bases outside the gene matches: 9. Germline CDR1 reads MNHNS; CDR2 reads SASEGT. Whole-study findings and limits: Ophthalmopathy and stable hyperthyroidism were told apart by a 13 V-J model. Most thyroid clonotypes that were expanded above 0.001 also turned up in blood.

RNA transcripts yielded amplified TCR beta CDR3 regions. During a first-round RT-PCR of the TCR CDR3, the HTBI primer set was used. TCRdb ran MiXCR on the multiplex PCR reads and lists one entry per CDR3 protein. The table records under 450,000 distinct CDR3 sequences, about 13% of them present only once. The V gene is TRBV6-1, the J gene TRBJ2-7, with 9 bases fitting TRBD1. Source material: blood. The sequence came from a man between 25 and 39 years old with Graves' hyperthyroidism that later progressed to Graves' ophthalmopathy. Here the CDR3 reads CASQTPGQGSYEQYF. DNA for the CDR3: TGTGCCAGCCAGACCCCGGGACAGGGTTCCTACGAGCAGTACTTC.